A single T cell receptor (beta chain) is shown here with its context. Its cognate antigen has yet to be identified. Within one base of it there is no much larger clone, and no base qualities were kept. These data originate in a study of control samples from healthy donors and cancer patients (dated by TCRdb to between 2020 and 2021). Library construction relied on the immunoSEQ multiplex PCR assay. The immuneACCESS repertoire file appears here via TCRdb, limited to in-frame rearrangements. These files lack a portion of the clones; in checked studies, under half of the deficit traces to unresolved V genes, and the cause of the others is not known. In all, the sample holds tens of thousands of clones, and roughly nine tenths of those were seen once. The top ten clonotypes cover around 15% of the sample. From a lookup of the germline V gene (reference sequence), CDR1 and CDR2 are LNHDA and SQIVND. From its cysteine to its phenylalanine, the CDR3 spans 21 amino acids. Only the CDR3 region is kept as DNA, spanning 63 bases read in frame from base 1. Here V drops 2 bases and J drops 1 base, and the junction holds 14 bases not matched to any gene.

This receptor was taken from a woman between 65 and 79 years old in good health. Sequencing was done on a sample of blood. The sequence links TRBV19 to TRBJ2-1; TRBD2 agrees with 13 junctional bases. The nucleotide sequence reads TGTGCCAGTAGTATAAGCGGGGCGAGGACTAGCGGGAGAGTTTCCTACAATGAGCAGTTCTTC. The translation is CASSISGARTSGRVSYNEQFF.